Below, 22 T cell receptor beta chains from the same sample are listed, as sequenced in a study of Graves' ophthalmopathy and Graves' hyperthyroidism. Scientists amplified the TCR beta CDR3 regions from RNA transcripts. HTBI-primed RT-PCR formed the first round, and a multiplex PCR formed the second. In TCRdb, the multiplex PCR reads were re-called with MiXCR into one record per CDR3 protein. Here the sample spans 650,000 to 900,000 distinct CDR3 sequences, 35% to 50% being singletons. The specimen sequenced was peripheral blood. These receptor sequences come from an adult man with Graves' ophthalmopathy.

This clonotype appeared once. The genes are TRBV19 and TRBJ2-6; D might be TRBD1 or TRBD2, each matching 5 bases. Trimming took off 6 bases at V and 3 bases at J, with 12 bases between the two ends. There are 15 residues in the CDR3. Germline assignment: CDR1 LNHDA and CDR2 SQIVND (reference sequence). CDR3 coding DNA: TGTGCCAGTAGGAGGGACGGCTATGGGGCCAACGTCCTGACTTTC. It yields the protein CASRRDGYGANVLTF.

In its sample, this clonotype was seen a few times. This rearrangement joins TRBV6-6 to TRBJ1-6, with D unclear. CDR3 length equals 14 residues. Between the trimmed V and J ends, which lost 11 bases and 0 bases, there was a span of 11 bases. Germline V CDR1 and CDR2: MNHNY, SVGAGI (reference sequence). This chain's CDR3 is CASAGSSYNSPLHF. CDR3 coding DNA: TGTGCCTCGGCGGGGAGCTCCTATAATTCACCCCTCCACTTT.

A remark on this clonotype: The CDR3 does not close with the conserved phenylalanine or tryptophan, likely indicating a read error. The limits of the CDR3 on the DNA are not certain, so only TCRdb's listed CDR3 is given. The gene calls are TRBV7-9 and TRBJ2-7. The CDR3 spans 9 residues, counting both ends. Per the germline V gene, CDR1 is SEHNR and CDR2 is FQNEAQ (reference sequence). The CDR3 region is CASSSAPYL.

This clonotype was seen ten or more times. J is TRBJ1-5 and V is TRBV7-8, with D possibly TRBD1 on 6 matching bases. The CDR3 is 15 amino acids. Trimming took 5 bases from V and 5 from J, leaving 16 bases between them. Germline CDR1 SGHVS, CDR2 FQNEAQ. This chain's CDR3 is CASSKETGSHQPQHF. The CDR3 DNA reads as TGTGCCAGCAGCAAGGAAACAGGGTCTCATCAGCCCCAGCATTTT.

This clonotype has only a few counts. The chain is built from TRBV20-1 and TRBJ1-2; 8 nucleotides match TRBD1. The junction had 12 bases not matched to a gene; V was cut back by 4 bases and J by 2 bases. The CDR3 extends over 16 amino acids. CDR1 is DFQATT and CDR2 is SNEGSKA in the germline V gene (reference sequence). CDR3 sequence: CSATPWTGSGNYGYTF. In nucleotides, the CDR3 is TGCAGTGCTACCCCATGGACAGGGTCGGGGAACTATGGCTACACCTTC.

This clonotype was recorded a few times. The chain recombines TRBV7-9 with TRBJ2-3, with TRBD1 identical over 8 bases. With V trimmed by 9 bases and J by 5 bases, 7 bases remained unmatched. The CDR3 runs 13 residues. The germline CDR1 and CDR2 sequences are SEHNR and FQNEAQ (reference sequence). Here the CDR3 DNA reads TGTGCCAGTAGTGCAACAGGGGGAGATACGCAGTATTTT. It specifies CASSATGGDTQYF.

This clonotype was observed many times. This rearrangement joins TRBV15 to TRBJ1-5, with D unclear. Trimming removed 5 bases from V and 2 bases from J, with 16 bases in between. Germline CDR1 LNHNV, CDR2 YYDKDF (reference sequence). The CDR3 contains 16 residues. CDR3 DNA sequence: TGTGCCACCAGCGGCGGTCCGGGAAGGGGCAATCAGCCCCAGCATTTT. Amino acids: CATSGGPGRGNQPQHF. Full variable domain (missing parts from reference TRBV15 and TRBJ1-5): DAMVIQNPRYQVTQFGKPVTLSCSQTLNHNVMYWYQQKSSQAPKLLFHYYDKDFNNEADTPDNFQSRRPNTSFCFLDIRSPGLGDTAMYLCATSGGPGRGNQPQHFGDGTRLSIL.

The CDR3, as DNA: TGTGCCAGCAGTCCTGGGACACGAAACTACGAGCAGTACTTC. This codes for CASSPGTRNYEQYF. The chain joins TRBV6-5 to TRBJ2-7, with D possibly being TRBD1 (6 bases). Germline CDR1 MNHEY, CDR2 SVGAGI. V lost 5 bases to trimming and J lost 3 bases, with 14 bases between them. There are 14 residues in the CDR3.

This clonotype was detected only a few times. The V call is TRBV20-1, the J call TRBJ1-2; 7 positions agree with TRBD1. The CDR3 runs 13 residues. V was clipped by 1 base and J by 6 bases; unmatched bases: 5. Germline V gives CDR1 DFQATT, CDR2 SNEGSKA (reference sequence). CDR3 region: CSARGQGLNGYTF. The DNA of the CDR3 is TGCAGTGCTAGAGGACAGGGCTTGAATGGCTACACCTTC.

This clonotype appeared a few times. A clone one base away is much larger, so this may be a read error. Because it lacks the conserved phenylalanine or tryptophan at the end, this CDR3 is likely a read error. The chain has TRBV9 and TRBJ1-1; 7 nucleotides line up with TRBD1. V trimming: 0 bases; J trimming: 6 bases; junction bases outside the gene matches: 5. Germline V gene sequence: CDR1 SGDLS, CDR2 YYNGEE. The CDR3 spans 14 residues. CDR3 in amino acids: CASSVGDRSAEAFL. CDR3 bases: TGTGCCAGCAGCGTAGGGGACAGATCCGCTGAAGCTTTCCTT.

This clonotype was found a few times. The chain joins TRBV25-1 to TRBJ1-6; 8 bases are shared with TRBD1. CDR1 and CDR2 (germline): MGHDK, SYGVNS. This CDR3 contains 15 residues. The ends lost 5 bases at V and 8 bases at J; junction bases unmatched: 8. The CDR3 is CASSLQGVGDSPLHF. The CDR3 DNA sequence: TGTGCCAGCAGTCTACAGGGGGTCGGGGATTCACCCCTCCACTTT. Variable domain in full (rest from reference TRBV25-1 and TRBJ1-6): EADIYQTPRYLVIGTGKKITLECSQTMGHDKMYWYQQDPGMELHLIHYSYGVNSTEKGDLSSESTVSRIRTEHFPLTLESARPSHTSQYLCASSLQGVGDSPLHFGNGTRLTVT.

The chain combines TRBV15 with TRBJ2-7; 13 nucleotides line up with TRBD2. Trimming at V came to 3 bases and at J to 5 bases, leaving 25 bases not matched to a gene. The CDR3 contains 22 residues. The germline V gene has CDR1 LNHNV and CDR2 YYDKDF (reference sequence). CDR3 bases: TGTGCCACCAGCAGCCGACAGCCAACCAACTCACTAGCGGGAGGGATTTGGAACGAGCAGTACTTC. It codes for CATSSRQPTNSLAGGIWNEQYF.

Regarding this clonotype: One base away lies a much larger clone, so this may be a sequencing read error. The chain couples TRBV2 to TRBJ1-2, with D uncertain. The CDR3 spans 10 residues. V was cut by 8 bases and J by 3 bases, with 4 bases left in between. Germline lookup yields CDR1 SNHLY and CDR2 FYNNEI. The CDR3 loop is CASLDYGYTF. The CDR3 nucleotides are TGTGCCAGCTTAGACTATGGCTACACCTTC. Variable domain in full (rest from reference TRBV2 and TRBJ1-2): EPEVTQTPSHQVTQMGQEVILRCVPISNHLYFYWYRQILGQKVEFLVSFYNNEISEKSEIFDDQFSVERPDGSNFTLKIRSTKLEDSAMYFCASLDYGYTFGSGTRLTVV.

The chain links TRBV25-1 to TRBJ1-2; 11 positions match TRBD1. The germline V gene has CDR1 MGHDK and CDR2 SYGVNS. V shed 11 bases and J 8 bases; nucleotides not matched to a gene: 13. The CDR3 runs to 14 residues. The CDR3 bases are TGTGCCGCGGTTTTCGGACAGGGGGCCCGAGGCTACACCTTC. It translates to CAAVFGQGARGYTF.

The V call is TRBV25-1, the J call TRBJ1-1; no definite D call. The CDR3 consists of 11 residues. The V end lost 8 bases, the J end lost 7 bases, and 11 bases lay between the germline ends. Per the germline V gene, CDR1 is MGHDK and CDR2 is SYGVNS. CDR3: CASRLAVEAFF. CDR3 nucleotide sequence: TGTGCCAGCCGCCTTGCAGTTGAAGCTTTCTTT.

The chain joins TRBV2 to TRBJ1-6; the match to TRBD1 covers 8 bases. V shed 7 bases, J shed 17 bases, and the junction held 7 bases outside the gene matches. Per the germline V gene, CDR1 is SNHLY and CDR2 is FYNNEI. The CDR3 loop spans 11 amino acids. As DNA, the CDR3 is TGTGCCAGCAAGGACAGGGCGTCTTTCCACTTT. Amino acid sequence: CASKDRASFHF.

In the case of this clonotype: Since a much larger clone is just one base distant, this may be a read error. The chain couples TRBV7-3 to TRBJ1-2, with a possible D match to TRBD1 (6 bases). The CDR3 is 13 residues long. Germline V gives CDR1 SGHTA, CDR2 FQGTGA. DNA of the CDR3: TGTGCCAGCAGCCGGACAGAGCTTTATGGCTGCACCTTC. Its protein product is CASSRTELYGCTF.

This clonotype was seen many times. The genes are TRBV20-1 and TRBJ1-1; D possibly corresponds to TRBD1 (5 bases). CDR1 and CDR2 (germline): DFQATT, SNEGSKA (reference sequence). CDR3 length: 12 amino acids. Trimming left V 1 base short and J 3 bases short, with 6 bases between. The CDR3 DNA reads TGCAGTGCTAGAGCCAGGGACACTGAAGCTTTCTTT. Encoded protein: CSARARDTEAFF.

In this sample, this clonotype turned up many times. V is TRBV11-2 and J is TRBJ1-1; D unresolved. The CDR3 is 14 amino acids. CDR1 and CDR2 from the germline V gene are SGHAT and FQNNGV. The V gene lost 1 base and the J gene lost 4 bases, with 10 bases spanning the gap. The CDR3 DNA reads as TGTGCCAGCAGCTTAGTCTCTGGGAGCACTGAAGCTTTCTTT. Translating it yields CASSLVSGSTEAFF.

The rearrangement links TRBV13 to TRBJ2-7, with a tentative D call TRBD2 (7 bases). CDR1 is PRHDT and CDR2 is FYEKMQ in the germline V gene (reference sequence). V lost 7 bases, J lost 2 bases, and 15 bases lay in between. There are 14 residues in the CDR3. In DNA form, the CDR3 reads TGTGCCAGCACCTTTACAGGGACTACCTACGAGCAGTACTTC. Translating it yields CASTFTGTTYEQYF.

J is TRBJ2-7 and V is TRBV19; D ambiguous. Germline CDR1 reads LNHDA; CDR2 reads SQIVND (reference sequence). The germline V and J ends were trimmed by 3 bases and 0 bases, with 9 bases remaining between them. The CDR3 has 14 amino acids. As DNA, the CDR3 is TGTGCCAGTAGTATCTCGGTGAGCTCCTACGAGCAGTACTTC. It specifies CASSISVSSYEQYF.

This clonotype occurred many times. The rearrangement links TRBV9 to TRBJ2-6; D gene uncertain. The V end lost 0 bases, the J end lost 2 bases, and 9 bases lay between the germline ends. CDR1 SGDLS and CDR2 YYNGEE come from the germline V gene. CDR3 length: 16 residues. The CDR3, as DNA: TGTGCCAGCAGCGTAGCTTCGGGCGCTGGGGCCAACGTCCTGACTTTC. Amino acids: CASSVASGAGANVLTF.